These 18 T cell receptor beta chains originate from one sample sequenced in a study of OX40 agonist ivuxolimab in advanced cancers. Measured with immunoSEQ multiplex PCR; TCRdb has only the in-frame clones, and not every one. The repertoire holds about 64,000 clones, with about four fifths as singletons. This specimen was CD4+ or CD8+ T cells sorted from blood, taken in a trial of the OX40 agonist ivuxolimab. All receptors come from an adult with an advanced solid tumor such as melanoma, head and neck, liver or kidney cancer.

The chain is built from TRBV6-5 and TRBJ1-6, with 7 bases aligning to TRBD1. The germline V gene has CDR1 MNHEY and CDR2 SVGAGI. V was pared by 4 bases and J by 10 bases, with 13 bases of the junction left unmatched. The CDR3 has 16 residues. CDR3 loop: CASSSGLTGVRSPLHF. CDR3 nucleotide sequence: TGTGCCAGCAGTTCGGGCCTCACAGGGGTTCGGTCACCCCTCCACTTT.

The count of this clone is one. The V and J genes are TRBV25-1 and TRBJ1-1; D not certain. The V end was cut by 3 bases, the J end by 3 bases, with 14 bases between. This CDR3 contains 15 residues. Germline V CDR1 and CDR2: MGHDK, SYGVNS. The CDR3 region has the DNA TGTGCCAGCAGTGATCTGGTCGTGCCGGACACTGAAGCTTTCTTT. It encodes CASSDLVVPDTEAFF. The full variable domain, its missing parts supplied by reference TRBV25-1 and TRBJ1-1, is EADIYQTPRYLVIGTGKKITLECSQTMGHDKMYWYQQDPGMELHLIHYSYGVNSTEKGDLSSESTVSRIRTEHFPLTLESARPSHTSQYLCASSDLVVPDTEAFFGQGTRLTVV.

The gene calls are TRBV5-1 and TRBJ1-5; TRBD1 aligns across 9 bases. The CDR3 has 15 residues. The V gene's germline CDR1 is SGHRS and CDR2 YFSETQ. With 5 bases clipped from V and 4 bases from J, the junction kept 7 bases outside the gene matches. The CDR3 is CASSEGTGWNQPQHF. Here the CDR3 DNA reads TGCGCCAGCAGTGAAGGGACAGGGTGGAATCAGCCCCAGCATTTT.

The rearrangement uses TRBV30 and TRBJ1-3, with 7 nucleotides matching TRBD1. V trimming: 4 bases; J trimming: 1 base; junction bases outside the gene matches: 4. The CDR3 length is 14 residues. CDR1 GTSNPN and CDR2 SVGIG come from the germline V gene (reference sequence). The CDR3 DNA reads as TGTGCCTGGACTAGGACAGGTTCTGGAAACACCATATATTTT. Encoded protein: CAWTRTGSGNTIYF.

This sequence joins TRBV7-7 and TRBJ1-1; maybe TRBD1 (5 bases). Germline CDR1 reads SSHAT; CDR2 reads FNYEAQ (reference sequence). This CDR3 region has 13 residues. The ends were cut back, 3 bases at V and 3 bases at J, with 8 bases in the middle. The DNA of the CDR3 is TGTGCCAGCAGCTTCAGGGTGGACACTGAAGCTTTCTTT. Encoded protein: CASSFRVDTEAFF. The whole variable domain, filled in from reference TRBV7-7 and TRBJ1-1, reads GAGVSQSPRYKVTKRGQDVTLRCDPISSHATLYWYQQALGQGPEFLTYFNYEAQPDKSGLPSDRFSAERPEGSISTLTIQRTEQRDSAMYRCASSFRVDTEAFFGQGTRLTVV.

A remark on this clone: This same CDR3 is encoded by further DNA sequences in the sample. Written as DNA, the CDR3 is TGTGCCAGCAGCTTAGGGAGCTCCTACAATGAGCAGTTCTTC. Residues: CASSLGSSYNEQFF. This chain joins TRBV7-9 and TRBJ2-1, with unresolved D. Germline CDR1 SEHNR, CDR2 FQNEAQ (reference sequence). V lost 1 base to trimming and J lost 0 bases, with 4 bases between them. The CDR3 is made up of 14 amino acids.

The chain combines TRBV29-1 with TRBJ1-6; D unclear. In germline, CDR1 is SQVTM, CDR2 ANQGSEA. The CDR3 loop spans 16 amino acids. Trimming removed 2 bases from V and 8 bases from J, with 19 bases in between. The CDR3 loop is CSVESGVYTYDSPLHF. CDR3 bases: TGCAGCGTTGAAAGTGGGGTGTACACGTACGATTCACCCCTCCACTTT.

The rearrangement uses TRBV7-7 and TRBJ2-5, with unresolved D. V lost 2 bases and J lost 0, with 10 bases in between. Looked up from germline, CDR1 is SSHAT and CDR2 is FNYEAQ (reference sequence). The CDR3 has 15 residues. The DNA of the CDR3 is TGTGCCAGCAGCTTACGGCACGGTTACCAAGAGACCCAGTACTTC. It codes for CASSLRHGYQETQYF.

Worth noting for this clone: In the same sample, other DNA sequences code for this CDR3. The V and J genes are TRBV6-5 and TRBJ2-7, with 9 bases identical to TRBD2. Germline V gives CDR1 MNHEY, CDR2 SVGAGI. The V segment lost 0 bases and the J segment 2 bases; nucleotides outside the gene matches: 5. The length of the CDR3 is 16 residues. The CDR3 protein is CASSYSTAGGPYEQYF. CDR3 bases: TGTGCCAGCAGTTACTCGACGGCGGGGGGGCCCTACGAGCAGTACTTC.

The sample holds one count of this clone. CDR3 amino acids: CASRVTTGTAGNTIYF. The CDR3 DNA follows: TGTGCCAGCAGAGTTACTACAGGGACGGCCGGAAACACCATATATTTT. The rearrangement joins TRBV13 to TRBJ1-3; the D gene is possibly TRBD1 (6 bases). This CDR3 region has 16 residues. The V end lost 6 bases, the J end lost 4 bases, and 19 bases lay between the germline ends. Looked up from germline, CDR1 is PRHDT and CDR2 is FYEKMQ (reference sequence).

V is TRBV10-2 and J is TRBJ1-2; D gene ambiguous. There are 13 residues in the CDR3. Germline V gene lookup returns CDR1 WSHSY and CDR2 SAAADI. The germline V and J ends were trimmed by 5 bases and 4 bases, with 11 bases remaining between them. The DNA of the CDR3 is TGCGCCAGCAGTCTGACATTAGTCTATGGCTACACCTTC. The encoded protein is CASSLTLVYGYTF.

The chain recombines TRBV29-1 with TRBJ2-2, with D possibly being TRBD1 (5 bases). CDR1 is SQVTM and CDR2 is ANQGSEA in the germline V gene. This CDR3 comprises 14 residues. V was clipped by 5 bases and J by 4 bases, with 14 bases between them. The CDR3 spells CSVLGQGGTGELFF. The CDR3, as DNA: TGCAGCGTTTTAGGGCAGGGCGGCACCGGGGAGCTGTTTTTT.

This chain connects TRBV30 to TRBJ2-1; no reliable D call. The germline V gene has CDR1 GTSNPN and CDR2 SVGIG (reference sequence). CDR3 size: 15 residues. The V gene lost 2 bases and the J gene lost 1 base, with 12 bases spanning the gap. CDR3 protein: CAWSNGQTSYNEQFF. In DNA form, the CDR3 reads TGTGCCTGGAGTAACGGGCAAACGTCCTACAATGAGCAGTTCTTC.

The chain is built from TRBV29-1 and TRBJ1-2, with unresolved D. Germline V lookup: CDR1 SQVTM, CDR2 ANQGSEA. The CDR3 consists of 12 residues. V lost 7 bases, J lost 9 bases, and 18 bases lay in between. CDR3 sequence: CSAPSPPGRYTF. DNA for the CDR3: TGCAGCGCACCCTCGCCCCCGGGCCGCTACACCTTC.

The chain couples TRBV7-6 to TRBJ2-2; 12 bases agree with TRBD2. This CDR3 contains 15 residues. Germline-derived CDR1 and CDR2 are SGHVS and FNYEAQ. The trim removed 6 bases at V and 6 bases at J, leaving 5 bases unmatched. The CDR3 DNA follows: TGTGCCAGCAGACGACTAGCGGGGGCTTCCGGGGAGCTGTTTTTT. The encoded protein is CASRRLAGASGELFF.

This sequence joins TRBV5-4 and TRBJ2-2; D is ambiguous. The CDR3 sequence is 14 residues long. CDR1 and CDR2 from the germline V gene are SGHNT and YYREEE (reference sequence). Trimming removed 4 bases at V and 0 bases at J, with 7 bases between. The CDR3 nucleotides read TGTGCCAGCAGCACCCGTTCGAACACCGGGGAGCTGTTTTTT. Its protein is CASSTRSNTGELFF. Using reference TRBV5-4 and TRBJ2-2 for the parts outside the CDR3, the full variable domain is ETGVTQSPTHLIKTRGQQVTLRCSSQSGHNTVSWYQQALGQGPQFIFQYYREEENGRGNFPPRFSGLQFPNYSSELNVNALELDDSALYLCASSTRSNTGELFFGEGSRLTVL.

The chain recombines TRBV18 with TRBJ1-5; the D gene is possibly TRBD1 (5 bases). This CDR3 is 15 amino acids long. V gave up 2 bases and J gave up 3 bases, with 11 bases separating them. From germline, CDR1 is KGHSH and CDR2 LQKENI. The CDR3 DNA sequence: TGTGCCAGCTCACCATCGGCAGGGATCAATCAGCCCCAGCATTTT. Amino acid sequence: CASSPSAGINQPQHF.

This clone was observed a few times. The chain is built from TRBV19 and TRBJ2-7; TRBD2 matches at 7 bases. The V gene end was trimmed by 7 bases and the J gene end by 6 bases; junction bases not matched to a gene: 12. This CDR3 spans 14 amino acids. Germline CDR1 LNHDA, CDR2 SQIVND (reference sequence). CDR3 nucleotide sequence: TGTGCCAGTACCCGGGAGGCCACGCGCGGCGAGCAGTACTTC. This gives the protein CASTREATRGEQYF. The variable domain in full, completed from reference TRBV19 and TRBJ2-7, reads DGGITQSPKYLFRKEGQNVTLSCEQNLNHDAMYWYRQDPGQGLRLIYYSQIVNDFQKGDIAEGYSVSREKKESFPLTVTSAQKNPTAFYLCASTREATRGEQYFGPGTRLTVT.